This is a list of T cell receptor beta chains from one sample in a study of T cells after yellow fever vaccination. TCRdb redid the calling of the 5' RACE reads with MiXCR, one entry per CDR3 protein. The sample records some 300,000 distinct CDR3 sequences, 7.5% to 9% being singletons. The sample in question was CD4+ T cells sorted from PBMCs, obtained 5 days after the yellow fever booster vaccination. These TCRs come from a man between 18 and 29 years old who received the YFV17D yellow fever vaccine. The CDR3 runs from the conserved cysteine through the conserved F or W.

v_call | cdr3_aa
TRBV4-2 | CASSGRGGNTEAFF
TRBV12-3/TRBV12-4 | CASRSGGYGYTF
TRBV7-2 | CASSPGRGGYNEQFF
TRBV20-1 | CSARVPDTSYEQYF
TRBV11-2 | CASSRTSGGTRTDTQYF
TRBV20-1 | CSASSQVSNQPQHF
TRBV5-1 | CASSSGDLRDTQYF
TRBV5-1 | CASSSRGQASGELFF
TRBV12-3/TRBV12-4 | CASSGRVRYEQYF
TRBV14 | CASSQAGQGDGYTF
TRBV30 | CAWRLAGGTDTQYF
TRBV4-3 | CASSQGGNRFGANVLTF
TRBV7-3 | CASSSGPGTANGYTF
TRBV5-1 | CASSLRTGGDEKLFF
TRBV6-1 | CASSVGQGTEQPQHF
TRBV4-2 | CASSQELWSPASELFF
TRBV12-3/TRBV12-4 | CASRTSGIQYF
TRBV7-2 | CASSLAGTRPDYGYTF
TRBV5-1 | CASRPSGGDTQYF
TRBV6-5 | CASSSQRNQPQHF
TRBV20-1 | CSALPRGRGYETQYF
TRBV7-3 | CASSVAGGPSFLEFF
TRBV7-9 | CASSPRMTSGTPDTQYF
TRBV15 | CATSRDRDGRHGYTF
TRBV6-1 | CASSEARQNYGYTF